This T cell receptor (beta chain) derives from a study of blood T cell repertoires in COVID-19. In this sample, this clone turned up once. TCRdb's table, derived via immunoSEQ multiplex PCR, lists solely in-frame clones and lacks some. The sample yields just under 90,000 clones, 70% to 90% seen once. This CDR3 is 15 amino acids long. The germline gives CDR1 MNHEY, CDR2 SVGAGI. Trimming at V came to 10 bases and at J to 5 bases, leaving 14 bases not matched to a gene. The sample comprised peripheral blood. This TCR was recovered from a woman aged 80 or over with acute or convalescent COVID-19. The J gene is TRBJ2-5, the V gene TRBV6-5; 9 nucleotides align to TRBD1. For the CDR3, the DNA is TGTGCCACTACGACAACCTCGGGACAGGGTGAGACCCAGTACTTC. It translates to CATTTTSGQGETQYF.